A few counts support the clone carrying this T cell receptor beta chain. The antigen remains undetermined. V shed 3 bases and J shed 4 bases, with 15 bases lying between them. Germline V gives CDR1 SQVTM, CDR2 ANQGSEA. The CDR3 sequence is 14 residues long. Expressed TCRB transcripts were sequenced after all isolated RNA was converted to cDNA. Reads from naive, central memory and regulatory T cell samples averaged around 3.7 million. The data were produced by immunoSEQ multiplex PCR, yet TCRdb's version contains in-frame clones alone and is incomplete. Of about 330,000 clones in the sample, roughly 9.6% were seen once. Without exception, sorted populations had purity beyond 95%. The entry originates in a study of beta chain features in type 1 diabetes. Study-level results: Within patients, naive, central memory and Treg TCRB repertoires seemed more similar than within healthy donors.

This sequence joins TRBV29-1 and TRBJ1-2, with a weak D call TRBD1 (6 bases). The sequence came from a woman aged 25 to 39 in good health. The material sequenced was naive CD4+ T cells from blood. CDR3 sequence: CSVEQAGAVYGYTF. CDR3 coding DNA: TGCAGCGTTGAGCAGGCGGGGGCGGTCTATGGCTACACCTTC.